Each of the 15 T cell receptor beta chains below was sequenced from the same sample in a study of Tregs in tolerant kidney transplant recipients (dated by TCRdb to 2018 to 2020). To prepare the library, the immunoSEQ multiplex PCR assay was applied. TCRdb's version of the immuneACCESS table is confined to in-frame rearrangements and falls short of the full clone set. An unresolved V gene accounts for under half of the shortfall where checked; the remainder is of unknown origin. Here the sample has about 240,000 clones; around 81% occur a single time. Less than 0.75% of the sample is held by the ten biggest clonotypes. What was sequenced was CD4+ T cells from blood. Every receptor here comes from a human donor in good health.

Comment on this clone: The junction shows a germline mismatch at one end, possibly a read error. J is TRBJ1-1 and V is TRBV9, with D unclear. Germline values: CDR1 SGDLS, CDR2 YYNGEE. The CDR3 has 12 amino acids. The CDR3 reads CASSVLQGRPQF. As DNA, the CDR3 is TGTGCCAGCAGCGTACTTCAAGGGCGGCCGCAGTTT.

In this sample, this clone turned up a few times. The chain joins TRBV6-5 to TRBJ2-1, with D perhaps TRBD2 (6 bases). In germline, CDR1 is MNHEY, CDR2 SVGAGI. The CDR3 extends over 15 amino acids. The V end lost 7 bases, the J end lost 3 bases, and 16 bases lay between the germline ends. CDR3 in DNA: TGTGCCAGCACCCCCCCCGGGGGATTCTACAATGAGCAGTTCTTC. Amino acids: CASTPPGGFYNEQFF.

This clone was recorded once. The V gene is TRBV19, the J gene TRBJ1-1; 9 bases align to TRBD1. Germline V gene sequence: CDR1 LNHDA, CDR2 SQIVND (reference sequence). This CDR3 comprises 16 residues. V lost 5 bases and J lost 0; bases outside the gene matches: 7. In DNA form, the CDR3 reads TGTGCCAGTAGTCCCGGGACAGGGACTATGAACACTGAAGCTTTCTTT. It translates to CASSPGTGTMNTEAFF.

The J gene is TRBJ1-2, the V gene TRBV6-1; maybe TRBD1 (5 bases). This CDR3 has 14 amino acids. The germline V gene has CDR1 MNHNS and CDR2 SASEGT. Trimming took off 7 bases at V and 3 bases at J, with 15 bases between the two ends. CDR3 sequence reads: CASNGGIPDYGYTF. In DNA, the CDR3 is TGTGCCAGCAATGGGGGGATTCCTGACTATGGCTACACCTTC.

As for this clone: Germline is not matched at one junction end, which may reflect a read error. This chain uses TRBV6-5 with TRBJ1-5, with 7 bases aligning to TRBD1. The germline V gene has CDR1 MNHEY and CDR2 SVGAGI. This CDR3 comprises 14 residues. The CDR3 sequence: CASRKRGRKQPQHF. CDR3 sequence (DNA): TGTGCCAGCAGAAAAAGGGGGCGCAAGCAGCCCCAGCATTTT.

The V gene is TRBV11-3, the J gene TRBJ1-2; a weak D match, TRBD1 (5 bases). The germline V gene encodes CDR1 SGHNT and CDR2 YENEEA. The CDR3 sequence is 14 residues long. With 0 bases removed from V and 3 bases from J, the gap between germline ends came to 8 bases. The CDR3 nucleotides are TGTGCCAGCAGCTTAGATTGGGGGGACTATGGCTACACCTTC. Residues: CASSLDWGDYGYTF. The entire variable domain, with the rest obtained from reference TRBV11-3 and TRBJ1-2, is as follows: EAGVVQSPRYKIIEKKQPVAFWCNPISGHNTLYWYLQNLGQGPELLIRYENEEAVDDSQLPKDRFSAERLKGVDSTLKIQPAELGDSAVYLCASSLDWGDYGYTFGSGTRLTVV.

The chain carries TRBV19 and TRBJ1-5; weak D call: TRBD1 (5 bases). CDR1 is LNHDA and CDR2 is SQIVND in the germline V gene (reference sequence). The CDR3 totals 15 residues. Trimming removed 3 bases from V and 3 bases from J, with 12 bases in between. The CDR3 protein is CASSIQGRANQPQHF. In DNA, the CDR3 is TGTGCCAGTAGTATCCAGGGTCGGGCCAATCAGCCCCAGCATTTT.

The V and J genes are TRBV5-6 and TRBJ2-3; D tentatively fits TRBD1 or TRBD2 (5 bases each). The CDR3 consists of 12 residues. Trimming shortened V by 4 bases and J by 6 bases, and 9 bases separated the two germline ends. Germline V gene lookup returns CDR1 SGHDT and CDR2 YYEEEE. The CDR3 bases are TGTGCCAGCAGCCGAGGGGTGGATACGCAGTATTTT. This encodes CASSRGVDTQYF.

This clone was observed a handful of times. V and J are TRBV18 and TRBJ2-3, with a weak D call TRBD2 (6 bases). Germline lookup yields CDR1 KGHSH and CDR2 LQKENI. The V end was cut by 3 bases, the J end by 0 bases, with 16 bases between. This CDR3 spans 17 amino acids. The CDR3 here is CASSPVGSGKSTDTQYF. DNA for the CDR3: TGTGCCAGCTCACCGGTCGGTAGCGGTAAGAGCACAGATACGCAGTATTTT.

This clone was observed a single time. The J gene is TRBJ1-1, the V gene TRBV11-2; D unresolved. Germline loops: CDR1 SGHAT, CDR2 FQNNGV. V lost 1 base, J lost 1 base, and 7 bases lay in between. There are 14 residues in the CDR3. The CDR3 loop is CASSLAGWNTEAFF. CDR3 sequence (DNA): TGTGCCAGCAGCTTAGCCGGATGGAACACTGAAGCTTTCTTT.

The chain has TRBV7-9 and TRBJ2-1; 10 nucleotides agree with TRBD1. The V gene's germline CDR1 is SEHNR and CDR2 FQNEAQ (reference sequence). V lost 4 bases, J lost 4 bases, and 10 bases stayed unmatched. CDR3 size: 17 residues. The CDR3 reads CASSSRARDRGYNEQFF. CDR3 DNA sequence: TGTGCCAGCAGCTCCCGCGCTCGGGACAGGGGTTACAATGAGCAGTTCTTC.

The chain combines TRBV15 with TRBJ1-6; 9 bases agree with TRBD1. The V and J ends lost 4 bases and 7 bases, in that order; junction bases with no gene match: 2. The CDR3 extends over 14 amino acids. From germline, CDR1 is LNHNV and CDR2 YYDKDF (reference sequence). CDR3 in amino acids: CATSKGQGNSPLHF. As DNA, the CDR3 is TGTGCCACCAGCAAGGGACAGGGCAATTCACCCCTCCACTTT. The whole variable domain, remainder taken from reference TRBV15 and TRBJ1-6, is DAMVIQNPRYQVTQFGKPVTLSCSQTLNHNVMYWYQQKSSQAPKLLFHYYDKDFNNEADTPDNFQSRRPNTSFCFLDIRSPGLGDTAMYLCATSKGQGNSPLHFGNGTRLTVT.

The chain carries TRBV7-3 and TRBJ2-1, with D possibly TRBD2 on 6 matching bases. CDR1 and CDR2 (germline): SGHTA, FQGTGA. The ends were cut back, 3 bases at V and 7 bases at J, with 7 bases in the middle. CDR3 size: 12 residues. The chain's CDR3 is CASSFAGNEQFF. CDR3 DNA: TGTGCCAGCAGCTTTGCGGGGAATGAGCAGTTCTTC.

V usage is TRBV19 and J usage is TRBJ1-2, with D perhaps matching TRBD1 (6 bases). CDR1 is LNHDA, CDR2 SQIVND, per germline (reference sequence). V lost 6 bases, J lost 4 bases, and 12 bases lay in between. CDR3 length: 13 residues. This CDR3 is CASSPTGSYGYTF. CDR3 bases: TGTGCCAGTAGCCCCACAGGGAGCTATGGCTACACCTTC.

The chain combines TRBV5-8 with TRBJ1-5; D remains ambiguous. Per germline, CDR1 SGHTS and CDR2 YDEGEE. This CDR3 is 12 amino acids long. V was cut by 2 bases and J by 4 bases, with 4 bases left in between. The CDR3 region is CASSLENQPQHF. The CDR3 DNA sequence: TGTGCCAGCAGCTTAGAGAATCAGCCCCAGCATTTT.